This T cell receptor (beta chain) was recorded in a study of T cell repertoires and Cas9 in healthy adults (dated by TCRdb to about 2018). Regarding the study in general: Multi-effector potency, cytotoxicity and lineage determination within the CD4 and CD8 compartments were characterized for SpCas9-reactive T cells. The study examined preexisting T cell immunity against the Streptococcus pyogenes Cas9 nuclease (SpCas9) used in CRISPR gene editing. Overall study outcomes, separate from this receptor: In vitro, SpCas9-reactive regulatory T cells were reported to reduce the proliferation and function of SpCas9-reactive effector T cells.

The germline V gene (reference sequence) supplies CDR1 SEHNR and CDR2 FQNEAQ. Inclusive of the bounding cysteine and phenylalanine, the CDR3 is 16 residues long. CDR3 DNA is the only sequence kept; it has 48 bases, read in frame from the first base. Trimming removed 5 bases from V and 5 bases from J; the gene matches leave 7 bases unexplained. About this clone: No cognate antigen has been identified for it. No base quality information exists; no much larger clone differs at one position. The sample carries other DNA sequences with the same CDR3.

Receptor libraries were prepared by the immunoSEQ multiplex PCR assay. TCRdb's version of the immuneACCESS table is confined to in-frame rearrangements and falls short of the full clone set. An unresolved V gene accounts for under half of the shortfall where checked; the remainder is of unknown origin. In all, the sample holds 13,000 to 15,000 clones, and approximately 88% of those were seen once. The ten largest clones represent around 2.1% of the sample. Donors were healthy humans. The sample comprised Tregs (CD4+, CD25+, CD127-, CD137-, CD154-) from PBMCs; culture status not recorded. The sequence came from a human donor in good health. The chain links TRBV7-9 with TRBJ2-5; TRBD2 lines up with 14 middle nucleotides. The CDR3 here reads CASSNRLAGGRETQYF. In nucleotide form, the sequence is TGTGCCAGCAGCAACCGACTAGCGGGGGGGCGGGAGACCCAGTACTTC.